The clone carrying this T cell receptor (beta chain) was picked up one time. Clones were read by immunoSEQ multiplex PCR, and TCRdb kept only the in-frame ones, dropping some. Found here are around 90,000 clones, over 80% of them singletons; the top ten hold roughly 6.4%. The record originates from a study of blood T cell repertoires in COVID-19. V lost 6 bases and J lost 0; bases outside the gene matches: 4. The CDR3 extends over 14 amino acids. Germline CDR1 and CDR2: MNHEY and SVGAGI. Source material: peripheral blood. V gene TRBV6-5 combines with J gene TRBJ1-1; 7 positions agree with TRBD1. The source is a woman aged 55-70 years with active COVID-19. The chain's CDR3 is CASRRDSVNTEAFF. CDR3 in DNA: TGTGCCAGCAGGCGGGACAGTGTGAACACTGAAGCTTTCTTT.